A single sample is the source of the 12 T cell receptor beta chains below, sequenced in a study of Ad26.COV2.S vaccination and SARS-CoV-2 variants. The treatment is: about 20 received Ad26.COV2.S at low or high dose, single or two shots; 5 received placebo; per-sample allocation not given. Samples were taken on day 63 after the first vaccine or placebo injection. The assay was immunoSEQ multiplex PCR, and TCRdb's table has in-frame clones only and misses some. The sample consists of roughly 500,000 clones, roughly 89% of them appearing once. This material consisted of peripheral blood, taken in a trial of Ad26.COV2.S vaccine versus placebo. Receptors originate from a person between 18 and 59 years old who received the Ad26.COV2.S COVID-19 vaccine or a placebo.

V and J are TRBV15 and TRBJ2-5, with 9 positions matching TRBD2. The CDR3 spans 18 residues. J gave up 7 bases and V 3 bases, and 18 bases lay outside the gene matches. Germline assignment: CDR1 LNHNV and CDR2 YYDKDF (reference sequence). In DNA, the CDR3 is TGTGCCACCAGCAGTTACTCCGGGATGGTAGCGGGAGTGCTGACCCAGTACTTC. Translated, it gives CATSSYSGMVAGVLTQYF.

The rearrangement joins TRBV19 to TRBJ1-1; TRBD1 aligns across 7 bases. Unmatched junction bases numbered 7, after V lost 6 bases and J lost 6 bases. Per germline, CDR1 LNHDA and CDR2 SQIVND (reference sequence). The CDR3 covers 13 residues. CDR3 bases: TGTGCCAGTAGGGCGACAGGGTTCGCTGAAGCTTTCTTT. It specifies CASRATGFAEAFF. The full variable domain, with the rest looked up from reference TRBV19 and TRBJ1-1, is DGGITQSPKYLFRKEGQNVTLSCEQNLNHDAMYWYRQDPGQGLRLIYYSQIVNDFQKGDIAEGYSVSREKKESFPLTVTSAQKNPTAFYLCASRATGFAEAFFGQGTRLTVV.

This clone has only one observation. The J gene is TRBJ1-1, the V gene TRBV7-8, with no clear D. The CDR3 spans 15 residues. The V and J ends lost 6 bases and 1 base respectively, with 15 bases between them. The germline V gene encodes CDR1 SGHVS and CDR2 FQNEAQ. CDR3 DNA: TGTGCCAGCAGTCTACTCGGACGGAAGAACACTGAAGCTTTCTTT. Encoded protein: CASSLLGRKNTEAFF.

The V call is TRBV7-8, the J call TRBJ1-1; D ambiguous. The CDR3 is 14 residues long. Trimming took 2 bases from V and 4 from J, leaving 11 bases between them. The V gene's germline CDR1 is SGHVS and CDR2 FQNEAQ. CDR3 in amino acids: CASSLRGFGTEAFF. The CDR3 DNA reads as TGTGCCAGCAGCTTAAGAGGCTTTGGCACTGAAGCTTTCTTT.

The chain recombines TRBV7-2 with TRBJ2-2, with D perhaps assigned TRBD1 or TRBD2 (7 bases each). The V and J ends lost 3 bases and 6 bases respectively, with 17 bases between them. The CDR3 loop spans 16 amino acids. In germline, CDR1 is SGHTA, CDR2 FQGNSA. CDR3: CASSFQGGYGAGELFF. CDR3 bases: TGTGCCAGCAGCTTTCAGGGGGGGTACGGAGCCGGGGAGCTGTTTTTT.

V usage is TRBV19 and J usage is TRBJ1-2; 7 bases line up with TRBD1. Germline trimming cut 7 bases from V and 7 bases from J; bases unmatched to any gene: 12. Germline-derived CDR1 and CDR2 are LNHDA and SQIVND (reference sequence). CDR3 length: 14 amino acids. Here the CDR3 DNA reads TGTGCCAGTACCCCTTTCGACAGGGAGGGTGGCTACACCTTC. Translated, it gives CASTPFDREGGYTF.

The chain uses TRBV7-2 and TRBJ2-5; no firm D call. V was pared by 2 bases and J by 5 bases, with 15 bases between. The germline CDR1 and CDR2 sequences are SGHTA and FQGNSA. The CDR3 extends over 15 amino acids. The CDR3 bases are TGTGCCAGCAGCTTATTAACGATAAGGTCGGAGACCCAGTACTTC. Translating it yields CASSLLTIRSETQYF.

CDR3 residues: CASSRGLGSSPLHF. The CDR3 DNA sequence: TGTGCCAGTAGTCGGGGTCTTGGGTCTTCACCCCTCCACTTT. V is TRBV19 and J is TRBJ1-6; D gene unclear. Trimming took off 5 bases at V and 9 bases at J, with 14 bases between the two ends. The germline V gene encodes CDR1 LNHDA and CDR2 SQIVND (reference sequence). The CDR3 is 14 residues long.

The chain carries TRBV7-6 and TRBJ2-5; the D is unclear. Germline CDR1 is SGHVS and CDR2 is FNYEAQ. V was cut by 1 base and J by 4 bases, with 7 bases left in between. This CDR3 is built from 13 residues. The CDR3 sequence: CASSLVISETQYF. The CDR3 DNA reads as TGTGCCAGCAGCTTAGTTATATCAGAGACCCAGTACTTC. The full variable domain, completed using reference TRBV7-6 and TRBJ2-5, is GAGVSQSPRYKVTKRGQDVALRCDPISGHVSLYWYRQALGQGPEFLTYFNYEAQQDKSGLPNDRFSAERPEGSISTLTIQRTEQRDSAMYRCASSLVISETQYFGPGTRLLVL.

V and J are TRBV7-6 and TRBJ1-1; TRBD1 might be the D (5 bases). The CDR3 has 15 amino acids. The V gene's germline CDR1 is SGHVS and CDR2 FNYEAQ. Trimming left V 1 base short and J 1 base short, with 10 bases between. CDR3 loop: CASSLGGPKNTEAFF. For the CDR3, the DNA is TGTGCCAGCAGCTTAGGGGGACCCAAGAACACTGAAGCTTTCTTT.

The chain couples TRBV5-1 to TRBJ2-3; no clear D gene. V gave up 3 bases and J gave up 6 bases, with 14 bases separating them. The CDR3 length is 14 residues. CDR1 is SGHRS and CDR2 is YFSETQ in the germline V gene. CDR3 in DNA: TGCGCCAGCAGCTACGACCAATACGAGGATACGCAGTATTTT. Protein sequence: CASSYDQYEDTQYF. The full variable domain, in which reference TRBV5-1 and TRBJ2-3 provide the parts outside the CDR3, is KAGVTQTPRYLIKTRGQQVTLSCSPISGHRSVSWYQQTPGQGLQFLFEYFSETQRNKGNFPGRFSGRQFSNSRSEMNVSTLELGDSALYLCASSYDQYEDTQYFGPGTRLTVL.

The chain is built from TRBV18 and TRBJ2-2; D is unclear. Trimming pared 3 bases from V and 5 bases from J, leaving 10 bases between. The germline gives CDR1 KGHSH, CDR2 LQKENI. The CDR3 has 14 amino acids. CDR3 bases: TGTGCCAGCTCACCGCTACAGATTACCGGGGAGCTGTTTTTT. Translation: CASSPLQITGELFF.